This T cell receptor (beta chain) was retrieved from a study of cytomegalovirus exposure and HLA in healthy donors (dated by TCRdb to between 2016 and 2019). At the level of the whole study: According to an earlier analysis of 587 of the donors, about 179 million T cells yielded 117 million unique TCR beta sequences and 276 Gb of sequence data. HLA typing covered class I and class II loci at four-digit resolution. Genome-wide SNP genotypes for about 65% of the roughly 700 donors were used in a later genetic analysis, which treated that subset as a discovery cohort. On average, approximately 250,000 unique TCR beta nucleotide sequences were sequenced per donor among 398 genotyped donors of the cohort, with roughly a sixth of those sequences being non-productive. The genetic ancestry cluster associated with self-reported Caucasian donors included 80% to 90% of the roughly 400 genotyped donors. The T cell repertoires of under 750 subjects were profiled by immunosequencing and related to cytomegalovirus serostatus. The number of typed donors differed by locus: roughly 629-640 for A, B, C, DRB1 and DQB1; 500 to 550 for DQA1; roughly 600 for DPA1; and roughly 490 for DPB1. Approximately 310 gigabases of sequencing data and approximately 80 million unique TCR sequences were included in an early release covering about 700 HLA-typed donors. In the later analysis, no new phenotypic data were used to find candidate immune exposures; instead, reliance was placed on TCR beta sequences and their occurrence across donors. Donor age, sex, ethnicity and CMV serostatus were compiled alongside the repertoire data. Every repertoire in the discovery cohort had been generated on one and the same sequencing platform. An earlier analysis of around 580 of the donors used high-throughput TCR beta sequencing to judge whether each TCR beta V gene segment behaved as functional or pseudogenic. A later analysis re-examined previously published TCR beta repertoires from 500 to 700 donors and added high-resolution HLA genotyping to investigate patterns of TCR occurrence. Several DR-DQ haplotypes were treated as single units for association and clustering because of strong linkage in the cohort. In addition to the first cohort of approximately 670 subjects, a separate validation cohort of 120 different subjects was used. The study combined high-throughput TCR immunosequencing, statistical association of individual TCRs with disease status, and machine learning to predict cytomegalovirus infection status. The aim of the study was to test whether cataloging public T cell receptors could identify signatures of past pathogen exposure. General study outcomes and caveats: A later analysis associated approximately 17,000 TCR beta sequences with specific HLA alleles at a false discovery rate of 0.05. An earlier analysis of approximately 570 of the donors showed that most TCR beta V segments appeared in productive rearrangements either about 90% or about 30% of the time, which broadly matched IMGT annotations. The sequencing pipeline was judged likely to have produced a cluster of highly shared sequence variants as a technical artifact. The authors suggested that the approach could potentially be generalized to other disease states and immunological phenotypes. When HLA alleles, especially DR and DQ, strongly co-occurred, TCR associations were difficult to assign to individual alleles. The cohort was sequenced for TCR beta chains only, and without alpha or paired-chain data the features that could be detected were limited. For the cohort, immune exposure information was limited to CMV serostatus. Roughly uniform sequencing depth across donors was assumed in presence/absence analyses, although this assumption may not hold. The classifier was reported to diagnose cytomegalovirus status with high specificity and sensitivity in both the original and validation cohorts. Because some donors lacked HLA typing at each locus, the association tests relied only on the typed subset. Because the 87-base-pair reads could not distinguish some IMGT-functional V segments, including TRBV6-2 and TRBV6-3, those segments were excluded. Linkage disequilibrium might explain the correlated functional status among segregating V segments, but an unknown experimental factor could not be ruled out. A later genetic analysis reported fewer N-insertions in productive TCRs among donors in an Asian-associated ancestry cluster than the roughly 620-donor mean. A further reported finding was that TCR beta sequences accurately predicted the HLA-A and HLA-B alleles for most subjects in the first cohort. In a later analysis, the rate of TCR association differed among HLA loci, with DRB1 alleles having the most associated TCRs and HLA-C alleles having the fewest. In a later analysis, most CMV-associated TCR beta chains were found to appear HLA-restricted, with HLA associations seemingly driven largely by CMV exposure. In the study, 164 TCR beta chains were listed as associated with cytomegalovirus. An association between a missense DCLRE1C variant and V-gene and J-gene trimming of TCR beta chains was found in a later genetic analysis and replicated in an independent cohort. Compared with equally common non-associated chains, HLA-associated TCR beta chains in a later analysis were more clonally expanded and had lower generation probabilities. In a later analysis, several top co-occurrence clusters were reported to appear linked to parvovirus B19, influenza, CMV and Epstein-Barr virus. While some public TCRs were present in many individuals, most TCR sequences turned up only very rarely across donors. Because counts were too low, around 17 rarely observed V segments, including chromosome 9 orphons, were left out of the earlier analysis of about 620 of the donors. In vitro tests confirmed that three of the cytomegalovirus-associated TCR beta chains recognize cytomegalovirus antigens.

In the germline V gene, CDR1 corresponds to SGHAT and CDR2 to FQNNGV. The CDR3 measures 16 amino acids from cysteine to phenylalanine. CDR3 DNA is the only sequence kept; it has 48 bases, read in frame from the first base. V has 0 bases trimmed and J has 4 bases trimmed; junction bases matching no gene number 6. To prepare the library, the immunoSEQ multiplex PCR assay was applied. For the multiplex PCR, a mixture combining 60 forward primers for TCR Vbeta segments and 13 reverse primers for TCR Jbeta segments was used. The CDR3 region of rearranged TCR beta genes was amplified from genomic DNA by a multiplex PCR assay. On the Illumina HiSeq System, the amplified TCR beta libraries were sequenced as 87-base-pair reads. The source study handled its data this way. A later analysis tallied 70 million to 100 million unique TCR beta chains across the 640 or so repertoires, and 10 million to 11 million of those chains were shared by two or more donors. A nearest-neighbor algorithm error-corrected the raw reads and collapsed the reads into unique sequences, merging closely related sequences to remove PCR and sequencing errors. CDR3 sequences were aligned to IMGT reference sequences to assign V, D and J gene segments. For a sequence to be retained, at least a six-nucleotide match to both a V gene segment and a J gene segment was required. Rearrangements were called productive when the CDR3 lacked stop codons and stayed in frame with V and J; all others were non-productive. Following IMGT convention, CDR3 was defined as the stretch from the second conserved V-encoded cysteine to the conserved J-encoded phenylalanine. The earlier analysis of more than 450 of the donors excluded sequences that lacked an unambiguous match to a single V gene segment. An earlier analysis of several hundred of the donors called V segments functional above 56.7% productive rearrangements and segregating when the between-donor standard deviation exceeded 5%. A statistical classification framework was built to diagnose cytomegalovirus status from the catalog of TCR beta chain sequences. In a later analysis, V and J genes were assigned by comparing TCR nucleotide sequences against IMGT/GENE-DB human TR gene sequences. A later analysis assigned CDR3 sequences and most-parsimonious VDJ recombination scenarios with the TCRdist pipeline. In a later analysis, each TCR beta chain was defined by its CDR3 amino acid sequence together with its V-gene family, and reads without a unique V-gene family were excluded. To address suspected cross-contamination and a sequencing artifact, a later analysis removed 592 highly shared, low-generation-probability nucleotide sequences. For each public chain, a later analysis derived a clonal expansion index from normalized ranks of inferred template counts within each repertoire. Generation probabilities in a later analysis came from a VDJ recombination model fitted to out-of-frame rearrangements, and those results were checked against IGoR. Hypergeometric tests were used in a later analysis to score TCR-TCR, TCR-HLA and TCR-CMV co-occurrence, with a repertoire-size bias correction applied to the TCR pairs. In a later analysis, false discovery rates were estimated by permuting HLA or CMV assignments 20 times. In a later analysis, co-occurring TCRs were grouped using DBSCAN, with TCRdist sequence similarity added in when clustering inside HLA-allele-positive subsets. Repertoires with fewer than 30,000 or more than 120,000 public chains were left out of co-occurrence clustering, as were a handful of repertoires with anomalous nucleotide sharing. In TCRdb, the immuneACCESS table is reduced to in-frame sequences with V and J assigned. These tables do not hold every clone; where another copy was compared, an unresolved V gene accounts for under half, and the others remain unexplained. V and J calls and clone size are as listed in that table; D and trimming were resolved from the DNA. Within this sample are around 140,000 clones, with around 77% of them counted one time only. Approximately 0.94% of the sample goes to the ten largest clones.

In total, roughly 670 healthy bone marrow donors made up the cohort. At the time of sampling, every cohort member was nominally healthy, though immune exposures that went unrecorded were likely present. The donor tested CMV seronegative and was one of the 352 seronegative cohort members. Every donor gave a peripheral blood sample, and the peripheral blood mononuclear cells from that sample were used for TCR beta sequencing. The Qiagen DNeasy Blood Extraction Kit was used to extract genomic DNA from the blood cell samples. Note on this clone: The specificity of this receptor is unknown. No base quality values were provided; no much bigger clone lies one nucleotide off.

The rearrangement joined TRBV11-2 to TRBJ2-5; 9 of the junction bases match TRBD2. The TCR was taken from a woman aged 60-70 years in good health and CMV-seronegative. The sample taken for sequencing was PBMCs. CDR3 sequence: CASSLERRGGTETQYF. The nucleotide sequence reads TGTGCCAGCAGCTTAGAACGGCGGGGGGGCACAGAGACCCAGTACTTC.